This T cell receptor (beta chain) was found in a study of control samples from healthy donors and cancer patients. V was pared by 1 base and J by 4 bases, with 3 bases of the junction left unmatched. The CDR3 extends over 15 amino acids. The germline V gene encodes CDR1 SGHAT and CDR2 FQNNGV. Produced via immunoSEQ multiplex PCR; TCRdb's table is partial and in-frame only. In the table there are 30,000 or so clones, approximately 94% of which are singletons. The genes are TRBV11-2 and TRBJ1-1, with TRBD1 matching over 10 bases. Sequenced input: blood. The receptor was isolated from a man aged 60 to 69 in good health. The CDR3 DNA follows: TGTGCCAGCAGCTTAGTCCGGACAGGGGGCACTGAAGCTTTCTTT. Its protein is CASSLVRTGGTEAFF.